Below are 28 T cell receptor beta chains sequenced from a single sample in a study of blood T cell repertoires in COVID-19. Clones were sequenced by immunoSEQ multiplex PCR, and TCRdb holds only the in-frame ones, with some missing. The sample has approximately 250,000 clones, approximately 90% seen once. The sequencing sample was made of PBMCs or T cells enriched from blood (not recorded which). The receptor set was obtained from a woman aged 25-40 years with acute COVID-19.

CDR3: CASSAGTGVNYGYTF. As DNA, the CDR3 is TGTGCCAGCTCAGCCGGGACAGGGGTTAACTATGGCTACACCTTC. The rearrangement links TRBV18 to TRBJ1-2; 10 bases fit TRBD1. The germline CDR1 and CDR2 sequences are KGHSH and LQKENI. The J segment lost 1 base and the V segment lost 5 bases, leaving 4 bases of the junction unmatched. The CDR3 consists of 15 residues. The full variable domain, rest sourced from reference TRBV18 and TRBJ1-2, is NAGVMQNPRHLVRRRGQEARLRCSPMKGHSHVYWYRQLPEEGLKFMVYLQKENIIDESGMPKERFSAEFPKEGPSILRIQQVVRGDSAAYFCASSAGTGVNYGYTFGSGTRLTVV.

The J gene is TRBJ2-7, the V gene TRBV28; the D is unclear. The CDR3 sequence is 17 residues long. Germline V gene data show CDR1 as MDHEN and CDR2 as SYDVKM. V was cut by 1 base and J by 4 bases, with 20 bases left in between. CDR3 in DNA: TGTGCCAGCAGTTTATTGAACCTCCTTACTCCGAATTACGAGCAGTACTTC. Protein product: CASSLLNLLTPNYEQYF.

This clone was counted between two and nine times. The chain links TRBV4-3 to TRBJ2-6; the D gene is possibly TRBD1 (5 bases). The germline V gene has CDR1 LGHNA and CDR2 YSLEER. Trimming shortened V by 1 base and J by 4 bases, and 11 bases separated the two germline ends. CDR3 length equals 16 residues. The CDR3 protein is CASSQVEGVGANVLTF. CDR3 bases: TGCGCCAGCAGCCAAGTCGAAGGGGTCGGGGCCAACGTCCTGACTTTC.

This clone has only a few counts. V gene TRBV27 combines with J gene TRBJ2-2, with D maybe TRBD1 (5 bases). CDR3 length: 15 residues. The V gene lost 9 bases and the J gene lost 6 bases, with 20 bases spanning the gap. Germline loops: CDR1 MNHEY, CDR2 SMNVEV (reference sequence). CDR3 loop: CASNRADRSAGELFF. The CDR3 region has the DNA TGTGCCAGTAACCGAGCTGACAGATCGGCCGGGGAGCTGTTTTTT.

A single count supports this clone. This chain joins TRBV5-1 and TRBJ2-3; 7 nucleotides match TRBD2. The CDR3 contains 16 residues. The trim removed 2 bases at V and 0 bases at J, leaving 6 bases unmatched. The germline CDR1 and CDR2 sequences are SGHRS and YFSETQ. CDR3 loop: CASSLQSSGSTDTQYF. The DNA for the CDR3 is TGCGCCAGCAGCTTACAATCTAGCGGAAGCACAGATACGCAGTATTTT.

The rearrangement joins TRBV20-1 to TRBJ2-1; unclear D gene. Trimming cost V 5 bases and J 7 bases, with 9 bases left between them. This CDR3 contains 11 residues. Germline V gene sequence: CDR1 DFQATT, CDR2 SNEGSKA (reference sequence). In nucleotides, the CDR3 is TGCAGTGCTCTTAGCAAGAATGAGCAGTTCTTC. It specifies CSALSKNEQFF.

The chain combines TRBV27 with TRBJ2-7, with D maybe TRBD2 (6 bases). This CDR3 region has 16 residues. Germline V gene sequence: CDR1 MNHEY, CDR2 SMNVEV (reference sequence). Trimming removed 4 bases from V and 6 bases from J, with 22 bases in between. The CDR3 region has the DNA TGTGCCAGCAGTTCCACGGGACTCAAATTAGTTTCCGAGCAGTACTTC. Residues: CASSSTGLKLVSEQYF.

V usage is TRBV19 and J usage is TRBJ2-1; 14 nucleotides line up with TRBD2. V gave up 6 bases and J gave up 2 bases; unmatched junction bases: 12. The CDR3 totals 19 residues. The germline V gene has CDR1 LNHDA and CDR2 SQIVND (reference sequence). CDR3 DNA: TGTGCCAGTAGGCGATACCCCGGGACTAGCGGGAGTCCCTACAATGAGCAGTTCTTC. Translated, it gives CASRRYPGTSGSPYNEQFF.

The J gene is TRBJ2-1, the V gene TRBV5-4; 11 bases are shared with TRBD2. Germline V CDR1 and CDR2: SGHNT, YYREEE (reference sequence). V was clipped by 4 bases and J by 5 bases; unmatched bases: 8. This CDR3 is built from 16 residues. The CDR3 sequence: CASSPAGTSGHNEQFF. CDR3 DNA sequence: TGTGCCAGCAGCCCAGCCGGGACTAGCGGACACAATGAGCAGTTCTTC.

The chain carries TRBV2 and TRBJ1-5; D not resolved. V was pared by 11 bases and J by 5 bases, with 16 bases between. Germline V gives CDR1 SNHLY, CDR2 FYNNEI. The CDR3 covers 13 residues. Written as DNA, the CDR3 is TGTGCCGGCGGCGGGGATGGGGATCAGCCCCAGCATTTT. Its protein is CAGGGDGDQPQHF.

This clone showed up just a few times. This chain uses TRBV28 with TRBJ2-2; D not resolved. Germline CDR1 reads MDHEN; CDR2 reads SYDVKM. The ends were cut back, 5 bases at V and 5 bases at J, with 9 bases in the middle. The CDR3 extends over 13 amino acids. The CDR3 coding sequence is TGTGCCAGCAGTCGCCCGCAGACCGGGGAGCTGTTTTTT. Its translation is CASSRPQTGELFF.

This chain joins TRBV27 and TRBJ1-2; the match to TRBD1 covers 11 bases. The CDR3 is made up of 14 amino acids. J was trimmed by 4 bases and V by 8 bases; bases with no gene match: 6. Germline values: CDR1 MNHEY, CDR2 SMNVEV (reference sequence). CDR3 protein: CASSGQGAVYGYTF. DNA for the CDR3: TGTGCCAGCTCCGGACAGGGGGCTGTCTATGGCTACACCTTC.

V gene TRBV3-1 (or the pseudogene TRBV3-2) combines with J gene TRBJ1-3, with a weak D call TRBD1 (6 bases). Trimming stripped 0 bases from V and 1 base from J, with 10 bases between. CDR1 and CDR2 (germline): LGHDT, YNNKEL (reference sequence). This CDR3 comprises 16 residues. CDR3 DNA sequence: TGTGCCAGCAGCCAAGAAGGGGGAATATCTGGAAACACCATATATTTT. This sequence encodes CASSQEGGISGNTIYF.

The CDR3 is CASSGGRTSGRSWTGELFF. In DNA form, the CDR3 reads TGTGCCAGTAGTGGGGGGAGGACTAGCGGGAGAAGTTGGACCGGGGAGCTGTTTTTT. The J gene is TRBJ2-2, the V gene TRBV19; 13 nucleotides agree with TRBD2. The CDR3 is 19 residues long. Germline values: CDR1 LNHDA, CDR2 SQIVND (reference sequence). V was clipped by 5 bases and J by 5 bases; unmatched bases: 14.

This chain uses TRBV6-2 or TRBV6-3 with TRBJ2-1; 10 nucleotides align to TRBD2. The V and J ends lost 6 bases and 7 bases, in that order; junction bases with no gene match: 21. Germline CDR1 MNHEY, CDR2 SVGEGT. The CDR3 has 19 amino acids. The CDR3 sequence is CASSYIPYSLAGGENEQFF. In DNA form, the CDR3 reads TGTGCCAGCAGCTATATACCCTATTCATTAGCGGGAGGAGAGAATGAGCAGTTCTTC.

This chain joins TRBV7-2 and TRBJ2-7, with D maybe TRBD2 (7 bases). The germline V gene has CDR1 SGHTA and CDR2 FQGNSA. The CDR3 has 16 residues. V was shortened by 5 bases and J by 4 bases, with 21 bases between the two germline ends. CDR3 region: CASSPGGGRLPYEQYF. The CDR3 coding sequence is TGTGCCAGCAGCCCCGGGGGCGGGAGACTCCCATACGAGCAGTACTTC.

The rearrangement uses TRBV12-3 or TRBV12-4 and TRBJ2-7; perhaps TRBD1 as D (5 bases). The CDR3 has 13 amino acids. The ends were cut back, 7 bases at V and 2 bases at J, with 12 bases in the middle. CDR3 sequence: CASNAGWAYEQYF. In DNA form, the CDR3 reads TGTGCCAGCAATGCAGGGTGGGCCTACGAGCAGTACTTC.

This clone was recorded many times. Other nucleotide sequences in the sample specify the same CDR3. The V call is TRBV25-1, the J call TRBJ2-1; the match to TRBD1 covers 9 bases. This CDR3 comprises 15 residues. The germline gives CDR1 MGHDK, CDR2 SYGVNS. V lost 4 bases to trimming and J lost 7 bases; unmatched junction nucleotides: 8. CDR3 nucleotides: TGTGCCAGCAGTGTAACAGGGGGCGCGTATAATGAGCAGTTCTTC. Protein: CASSVTGGAYNEQFF.

J is TRBJ1-1 and V is TRBV13, with a weak D call TRBD1 (6 bases). This CDR3 spans 13 amino acids. Germline CDR1 is PRHDT and CDR2 is FYEKMQ (reference sequence). V was trimmed by 6 bases and J by 5 bases, leaving 13 bases between them. The CDR3 loop is CASRLTGQTEAFF. Here the CDR3 DNA reads TGTGCCAGCAGGTTAACAGGGCAAACTGAAGCTTTCTTT.

CDR3 coding DNA: TGTGCCAGCAGCTTGACTAGCGGGAGTGTGGATTGGACCGGGGAGCTGTTTTTT. Translation gives CASSLTSGSVDWTGELFF. This chain connects TRBV7-8 to TRBJ2-2; TRBD2 aligns across 12 bases. This CDR3 spans 18 amino acids. Germline CDR1 SGHVS, CDR2 FQNEAQ. Trimming took 3 bases from V and 5 from J; bases not matched to a gene: 10.

In nucleotides, the CDR3 is TGTGCCAGCAGCCCCCAGGGGGCGAGCACAGATACGCAGTATTTT. Protein: CASSPQGASTDTQYF. J is TRBJ2-3 and V is TRBV27; 8 bases agree with TRBD1. The V segment lost 6 bases and the J segment 0 bases; nucleotides outside the gene matches: 5. This CDR3 region has 15 residues. Germline V CDR1 and CDR2: MNHEY, SMNVEV (reference sequence).

This clone was observed once. The gene calls are TRBV19 and TRBJ2-7; TRBD1 might be the D (5 bases). V lost 5 bases and J lost 2, with 10 bases in between. The CDR3 contains 13 residues. The V gene's germline CDR1 is LNHDA and CDR2 SQIVND (reference sequence). The CDR3 DNA sequence: TGTGCCAGTAGTTGGACACTTACCTACGAGCAGTACTTC. Translated: CASSWTLTYEQYF.

The J gene is TRBJ2-7, the V gene TRBV5-1; a weak D match, TRBD1 (6 bases). The CDR3 sequence is 15 residues long. The germline gives CDR1 SGHRS, CDR2 YFSETQ. Trimming took off 0 bases at V and 2 bases at J, with 12 bases between the two ends. The DNA for the CDR3 is TGCGCCAGCAGCTTGGCGACGACAGGAGCCTACGAGCAGTACTTC. Protein sequence: CASSLATTGAYEQYF.

The J gene is TRBJ2-2, the V gene TRBV4-3; 10 bases match TRBD2. The junction had 7 bases not matched to a gene; V was cut back by 8 bases and J by 4 bases. The CDR3 spans 15 residues. Germline lookup yields CDR1 LGHNA and CDR2 YSLEER. CDR3 sequence reads: CASQSSGSVTGELFF. The CDR3 nucleotides are TGCGCCAGCCAGTCTAGCGGGAGTGTCACCGGGGAGCTGTTTTTT.

V gene TRBV9 combines with J gene TRBJ1-2, with D possibly matching TRBD1 (5 bases). Trimming pared 0 bases from V and 5 bases from J, leaving 11 bases between. CDR3 size: 14 residues. Germline assignment: CDR1 SGDLS and CDR2 YYNGEE. The CDR3 nucleotides are TGTGCCAGCAGCGTAGGACAGCAGGCGTATGGCTACACCTTC. Translation: CASSVGQQAYGYTF.

This clone was picked up one time. The V and J genes are TRBV5-1 and TRBJ2-3, with 10 nucleotides matching TRBD2. The CDR3 loop spans 18 amino acids. J was trimmed by 2 bases and V by 0 bases; bases with no gene match: 9. Germline assignment: CDR1 SGHRS and CDR2 YFSETQ. CDR3 in amino acids: CASSLARVAGGITDTQYF. CDR3 sequence (DNA): TGCGCCAGCAGCTTGGCCAGGGTAGCGGGAGGTATCACAGATACGCAGTATTTT.

In this sample, this clone turned up once. The chain combines TRBV6-1 with TRBJ1-5; D is perhaps TRBD1 (5 bases). Germline CDR1 is MNHNS and CDR2 is SASEGT. This CDR3 contains 13 residues. V lost 2 bases and J 6 bases, leaving 8 bases between the germline ends. The DNA for the CDR3 is TGTGCCAGCAGTGAATGGGGGGTTCAGCCCCAGCATTTT. Protein product: CASSEWGVQPQHF.

The chain is built from TRBV29-1 and TRBJ2-1, with 8 bases fitting TRBD2. V lost 0 bases and J lost 7; bases outside the gene matches: 17. Germline-derived CDR1 and CDR2 are SQVTM and ANQGSEA. The CDR3 is 18 residues long. The CDR3 spells CSVEDHMGRLAGGNEQFF. CDR3 DNA sequence: TGCAGCGTTGAAGATCACATGGGTCGGTTGGCGGGAGGAAATGAGCAGTTCTTC.